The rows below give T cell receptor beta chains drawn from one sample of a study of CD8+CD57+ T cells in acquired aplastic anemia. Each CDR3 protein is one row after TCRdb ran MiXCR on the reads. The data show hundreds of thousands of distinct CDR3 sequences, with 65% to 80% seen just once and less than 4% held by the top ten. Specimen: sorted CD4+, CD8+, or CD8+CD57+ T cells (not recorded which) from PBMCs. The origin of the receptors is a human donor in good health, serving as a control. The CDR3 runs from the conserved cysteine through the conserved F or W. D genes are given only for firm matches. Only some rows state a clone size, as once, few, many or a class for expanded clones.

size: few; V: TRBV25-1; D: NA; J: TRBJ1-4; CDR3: CASSEAGATNEKLFF; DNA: TGTGCCAGCAGTGAGGCGGGGGCAACTAATGAAAAACTGTTTTTT
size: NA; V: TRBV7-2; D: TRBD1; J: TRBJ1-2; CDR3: CASSPNGRQGVSEYTF; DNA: TGTGCCAGCAGCCCAAACGGGCGGCAGGGGGTCAGTGAATACACCTTC
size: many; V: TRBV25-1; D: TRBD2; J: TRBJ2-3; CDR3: CASTLAGGTDTQYF; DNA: TGTGCCAGCACGTTGGCGGGGGGCACAGATACGCAGTATTTT
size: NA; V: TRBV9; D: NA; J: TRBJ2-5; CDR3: CASSAGTVNNSPPQYF; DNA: TGTGCCAGCAGCGCGGGGACGGTAAATAATTCACCCCCCCAGTACTTC
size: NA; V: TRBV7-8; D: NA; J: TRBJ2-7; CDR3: CASSPQWASYEQYF; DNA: TGTGCCAGCAGCCCACAATGGGCCAGCTACGAGCAGTACTTC
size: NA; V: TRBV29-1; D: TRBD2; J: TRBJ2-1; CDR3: CSVEDPSGGYNEQFF; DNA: TGCAGCGTTGAAGATCCGTCGGGAGGTTACAATGAGCAGTTCTTC
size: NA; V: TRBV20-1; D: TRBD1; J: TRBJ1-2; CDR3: CRAGTGATDDGYTF; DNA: TGCAGGGCGGGGACAGGGGCAACTGATGATGGCTACACCTTC
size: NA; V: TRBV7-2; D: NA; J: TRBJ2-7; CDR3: CASSETGYGQYF; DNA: TGTGCCAGCAGTGAAACGGGTTACGGGCAGTACTTC
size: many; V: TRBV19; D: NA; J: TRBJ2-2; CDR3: CATTPGIANTGELFF; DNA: TGTGCCACCACCCCAGGGATCGCGAACACCGGGGAGCTGTTTTTT
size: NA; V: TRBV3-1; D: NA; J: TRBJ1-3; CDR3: CASSQDEVYCLSGNTIYF; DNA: TGTGCCAGCAGCCAAGATGAGGTCTACTGCCTATCTGGAAACACCATATATTTT
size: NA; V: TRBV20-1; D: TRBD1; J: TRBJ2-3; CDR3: CSARPGTGPTDTQYF; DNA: TGCAGTGCTAGGCCTGGGACAGGGCCCACAGATACGCAGTATTTT
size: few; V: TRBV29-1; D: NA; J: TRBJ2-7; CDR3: CSAVGQSIPYEQYF; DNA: TGCAGCGCTGTGGGGCAGTCCATCCCCTACGAGCAGTACTTC
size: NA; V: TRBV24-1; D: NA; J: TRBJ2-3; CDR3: CATSDSAQYPQYF; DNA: TGTGCCACCAGTGATAGTGCACAGTACCCGCAGTATTTT
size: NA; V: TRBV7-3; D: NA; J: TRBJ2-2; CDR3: CASSLGRPDTGALFF; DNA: TGCGCCAGCAGCTTGGGTCGGCCGGACACCGGGGCGCTGTTTTTT
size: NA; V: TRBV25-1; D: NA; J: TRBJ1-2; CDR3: CASSAPEEGRAYGYTF; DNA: TGTGCCAGCAGTGCCCCGGAGGAGGGACGGGCCTATGGCTACACCTTC
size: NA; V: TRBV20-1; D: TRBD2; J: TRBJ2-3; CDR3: CSATSGEGTTQYF; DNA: TGCAGCGCTACTAGCGGGGAGGGCACAACGCAGTATTTT
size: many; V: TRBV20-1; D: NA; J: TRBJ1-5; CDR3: CSARKSAYQPQHF; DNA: TGCAGTGCTAGAAAGAGCGCCTATCAGCCCCAGCATTTT
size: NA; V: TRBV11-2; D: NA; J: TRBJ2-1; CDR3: CATTLTRGNNEQFF; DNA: TGTGCCACTACACTTACCAGGGGAAACAATGAGCAGTTCTTC
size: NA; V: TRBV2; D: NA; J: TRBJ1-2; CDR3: CAGSQQGKGGYTF; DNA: TGTGCCGGCAGCCAACAGGGTAAGGGCGGCTACACCTTC
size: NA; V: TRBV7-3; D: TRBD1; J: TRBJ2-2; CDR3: CASGSSGQADPGELFF; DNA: TGTGCCAGCGGCTCTTCGGGACAGGCTGACCCCGGGGAGCTGTTTTTT
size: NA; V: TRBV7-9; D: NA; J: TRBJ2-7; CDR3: CASSHELETYEQYF; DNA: TGTGCCAGCAGCCATGAGCTGGAGACCTACGAGCAGTACTTC
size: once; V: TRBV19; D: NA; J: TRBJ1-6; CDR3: CATGIYNSPLHF; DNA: TGTGCCACTGGAATTTATAATTCACCCCTCCACTTT
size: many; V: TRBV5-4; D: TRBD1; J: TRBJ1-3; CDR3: CASSSGQEGSGNTIYF; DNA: TGTGCCAGCAGCAGCGGACAGGAAGGTTCTGGAAACACCATATATTTT
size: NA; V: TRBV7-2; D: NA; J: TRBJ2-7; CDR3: CASSMGVGNEELYF; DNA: TGTGCCAGCAGCATGGGGGTTGGCAACGAGGAGCTGTACTTC
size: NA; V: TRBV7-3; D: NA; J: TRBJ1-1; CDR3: CATSLDKRDPFGDF; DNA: TGTGCCACCAGCTTAGATAAGCGCGACCCTTTTGGTGATTTT
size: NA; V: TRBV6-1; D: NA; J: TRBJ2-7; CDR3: CASSQDGTSYEQYF; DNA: TGTGCCAGCAGTCAGGACGGTACATCCTACGAGCAGTACTTC
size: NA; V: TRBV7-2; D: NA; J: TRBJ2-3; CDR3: CASSLGEGGRVDTQYF; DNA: TGTGCCAGCAGCTTAGGGGAGGGGGGGAGAGTAGATACGCAGTATTTT
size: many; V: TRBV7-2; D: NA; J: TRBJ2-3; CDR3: CASSLASYERDTQYF; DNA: TGTGCCAGCAGCTTAGCATCCTATGAGCGGGATACGCAGTATTTT
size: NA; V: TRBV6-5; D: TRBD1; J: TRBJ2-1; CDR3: CASSRARDRANEQFF; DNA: TGTGCCAGCAGTAGAGCCCGGGACAGGGCCAATGAGCAGTTCTTC
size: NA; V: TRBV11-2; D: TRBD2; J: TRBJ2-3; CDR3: CASSRSVGGGADTQYF; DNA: TGTGCCAGCAGCCGATCTGTGGGGGGAGGGGCAGATACGCAGTATTTT
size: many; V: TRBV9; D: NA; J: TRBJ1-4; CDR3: CASSVGTPPGRSEKLFF; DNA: TGTGCCAGCAGCGTAGGAACGCCTCCAGGGAGGAGTGAAAAACTGTTTTTT
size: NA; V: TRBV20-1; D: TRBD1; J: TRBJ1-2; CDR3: CSAKGQHYEHTF; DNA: TGCAGTGCGAAGGGACAGCACTACGAGCACACCTTC
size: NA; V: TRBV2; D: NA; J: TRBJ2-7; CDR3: CASSLTGIPYEQYF; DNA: TGTGCCAGCAGTCTTACTGGGATACCCTACGAGCAGTACTTC
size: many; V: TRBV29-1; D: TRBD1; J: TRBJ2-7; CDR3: CSGTGTGLEQYF; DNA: TGCAGCGGAACCGGGACAGGGCTCGAGCAGTACTTC
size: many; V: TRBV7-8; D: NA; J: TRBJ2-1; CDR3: CASSSSSASYNEQFF; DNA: TGTGCCAGCAGCTCCTCTAGCGCCTCCTACAATGAGCAGTTCTTC
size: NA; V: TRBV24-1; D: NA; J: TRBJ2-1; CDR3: CATSVPDAYNEQFF; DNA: TGTGCCACCAGTGTCCCGGACGCCTACAATGAGCAGTTCTTC
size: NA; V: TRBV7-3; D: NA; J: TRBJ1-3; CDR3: CASSLGGVTGSGNTIYF; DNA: TGTGCCAGCAGCCTAGGAGGCGTTACGGGTTCTGGAAACACCATATATTTT
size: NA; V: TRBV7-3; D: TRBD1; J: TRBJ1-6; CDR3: CASSLPGQVNYPLHF; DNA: TGTGCCAGCAGCCTACCTGGACAGGTGAATTACCCCCTCCACTTT
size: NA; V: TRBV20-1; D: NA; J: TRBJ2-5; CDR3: CSAAKGETQYF; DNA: TGCAGTGCGGCTAAGGGGGAGACCCAGTACTTC
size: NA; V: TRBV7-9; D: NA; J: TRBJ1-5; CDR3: CASSSGTSGGAPPF; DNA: TGTGCCAGCAGCTCCGGGACTAGCGGGGGGGCTCCACCGTTT
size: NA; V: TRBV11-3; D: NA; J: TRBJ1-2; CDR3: CASSLVKMAGAIGYGYTF; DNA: TGTGCCAGCAGCTTAGTGAAGATGGCAGGGGCGATTGGCTATGGCTACACCTTC
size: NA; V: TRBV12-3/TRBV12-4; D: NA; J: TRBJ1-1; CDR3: CANTRGQNTEAFF; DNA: TGTGCCAACACCAGAGGGCAGAACACTGAAGCTTTCTTT
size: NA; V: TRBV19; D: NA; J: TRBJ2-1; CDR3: CASSILSREVNEQFF; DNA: TGTGCCAGTAGTATACTTAGCAGGGAGGTCAATGAGCAGTTCTTC
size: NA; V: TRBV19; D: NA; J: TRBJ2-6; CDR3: CASTPGANDLTF; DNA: TGTGCCAGTACCCCTGGGGCCAACGACCTGACTTTC
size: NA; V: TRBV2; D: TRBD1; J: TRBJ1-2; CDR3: CASSGTGGGYTF; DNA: TGTGCCAGCAGTGGGACAGGGGGAGGCTACACCTTC
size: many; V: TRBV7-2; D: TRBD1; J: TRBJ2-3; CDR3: CASSLGRDRYTDTQYF; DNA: TGTGCCAGCAGCTTAGGTCGGGACAGATACACAGATACGCAGTATTTT
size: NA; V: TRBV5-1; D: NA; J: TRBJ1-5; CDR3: CASSLGDKEGNQPQHF; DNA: TGCGCCAGCAGCTTGGGTGACAAGGAAGGCAATCAGCCCCAGCATTTT
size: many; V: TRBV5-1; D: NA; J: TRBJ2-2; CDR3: CASSLAEGRPGELFF; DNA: TGCGCCAGCAGCTTGGCCGAAGGTCGACCCGGGGAGCTGTTTTTT
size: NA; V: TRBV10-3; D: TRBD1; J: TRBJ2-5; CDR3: CASSYHGQAGKLRETQYF; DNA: TGTGCCAGCAGTTACCATGGACAGGCAGGGAAGCTACGGGAGACCCAGTACTTC
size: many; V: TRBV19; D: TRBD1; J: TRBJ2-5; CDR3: CASSIGATGLQETQYF; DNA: TGTGCCAGTAGTATCGGGGCGACAGGGTTACAAGAGACCCAGTACTTC
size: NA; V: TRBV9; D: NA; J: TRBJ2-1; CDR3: CASSHNGESPYNEQFF; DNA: TGCGCCAGCAGCCACAACGGCGAGAGCCCCTACAACGAGCAGTTCTTC
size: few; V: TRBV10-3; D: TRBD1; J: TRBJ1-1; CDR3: CAISDRGLTEAFF; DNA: TGTGCCATCAGTGACAGGGGGCTGACTGAAGCTTTCTTT